These 10 T cell receptor beta chains came from one sample sequenced in a study of blood T cells in healthy people across ages. The authors ran a second PCR of about 7 to 12 cycles using a sample-barcoded 5' primer and a J-beta primer mix. MiXCR was run by TCRdb on the 5' RACE reads, yielding one entry per CDR3 protein. Among over 700,000 distinct CDR3 sequences listed, 20% to 25% were seen once. These data also featured in a second study, about T cells of mothers and their children.

Sequences were obtained from blood. These receptors all stem from a boy between 10 and 17 years old in good health.

V gene TRBV21-1 combines with J gene TRBJ2-1. TRBV21-1 corresponds to a pseudogene. The CDR3 runs 15 residues. CDR3 coding DNA: TGTGCCAGCAGCAAATGCGCGTTGGAGCACAATGAGCAGTTCTTC. As protein: CASSKCALEHNEQFF.

The gene calls are TRBV6-5 and TRBJ2-7; TRBD1 aligns across 8 bases. V lost 8 bases and J lost 2; bases outside the gene matches: 5. Per the germline V gene, CDR1 is MNHEY and CDR2 is SVGAGI. CDR3 length: 13 residues. The CDR3 reads CASGRTGTYEQYF. The DNA of the CDR3 is TGTGCCAGCGGGCGGACAGGGACCTACGAGCAGTACTTC.

This chain connects TRBV2 to TRBJ2-4; 11 bases agree with TRBD2. The V gene's germline CDR1 is SNHLY and CDR2 FYNNEI. V was pared by 4 bases and J by 7 bases, with 6 bases of the junction left unmatched. The CDR3 is 15 residues long. The CDR3 DNA follows: TGTGCCAGCAGTGGGGCTTCTAGCGGGGGGAACATTCAGTACTTC. Translated, it gives CASSGASSGGNIQYF.

This rearrangement joins TRBV6-6 to TRBJ1-6; D uncertain. Trimming took 6 bases from V and 7 from J, leaving 16 bases between them. Germline V gene sequence: CDR1 MNHNY, CDR2 SVGAGI (reference sequence). The CDR3 sequence is 15 residues long. The CDR3 nucleotides read TGTGCCAGCAGCTCCGGGCGGCAGGCCAATTCACCCCTCCACTTT. Translation: CASSSGRQANSPLHF.

This chain links TRBV19 with TRBJ1-2; D gene uncertain. The V gene's germline CDR1 is LNHDA and CDR2 SQIVND (reference sequence). CDR3 size: 12 residues. V lost 5 bases, J lost 8 bases, and 12 bases lay in between. CDR3 sequence reads: CASSLGEWGYTF. The CDR3 DNA reads as TGTGCCAGTAGTCTCGGGGAATGGGGCTACACCTTC.

There are many counts of this clonotype. The CDR3 DNA reads as TGTGCCAGCAGTTATCTTGCCGGGGTCGAAAAACTGTTTTTT. Its translation is CASSYLAGVEKLFF. The V and J genes are TRBV6-5 and TRBJ1-4, with D unresolved. The CDR3 extends over 14 amino acids. Deletions cut 3 bases from V and 8 bases from J, with 13 bases between. Germline CDR1 reads MNHEY; CDR2 reads SVGAGI.

This clonotype came up a few times. V is TRBV20-1 and J is TRBJ2-4; possibly TRBD2 for D (6 bases). The CDR3 has 14 residues. The ends were cut back, 6 bases at V and 2 bases at J, with 14 bases in the middle. Germline V CDR1 and CDR2: DFQATT, SNEGSKA (reference sequence). The CDR3 spells CSAPGEASKNIQYF. The CDR3 DNA follows: TGCAGTGCCCCGGGAGAGGCGTCCAAAAACATTCAGTACTTC.

This clonotype was seen repeatedly, ten times or more. The chain combines TRBV7-8 with TRBJ1-2; D not resolved. CDR3 length equals 14 residues. V lost 4 bases to trimming and J lost 8 bases, with 17 bases between them. Germline V gene lookup returns CDR1 SGHVS and CDR2 FQNEAQ. The CDR3 reads CASSSETAFKGYTF. CDR3 DNA: TGTGCCAGCAGCTCTGAGACCGCCTTCAAGGGCTACACCTTC.

In its sample, this clonotype was seen many times. V gene TRBV29-1 combines with J gene TRBJ1-1; a possible D gene is TRBD1 (6 bases). CDR1 and CDR2 (germline): SQVTM, ANQGSEA. The CDR3 is 13 residues long. With 6 bases removed from V and 3 bases from J, the gap between germline ends came to 14 bases. The CDR3 is CSVLGGADTEAFF. CDR3 nucleotides: TGCAGCGTGTTAGGGGGGGCTGACACTGAAGCTTTCTTT.

The J gene is TRBJ1-5, the V gene TRBV12-3 or TRBV12-4, with no clear D. CDR3 length: 14 amino acids. The ends were cut back, 2 bases at V and 3 bases at J, with 8 bases in the middle. The CDR3 loop reads CASSLHGLNQPQHF. CDR3 bases: TGTGCCAGCAGTTTACACGGCCTCAATCAGCCCCAGCATTTT.